What follows is one T cell receptor beta chain and its context. There are many counts of this clonotype. Its binding antigen is unknown. Base-call qualities are not available, and no considerably larger clone is one nucleotide away. These data are taken from a study of T-cell reconstitution after alpha-beta-depleted transplantation in children (dated by TCRdb to the mid-2010s). Some background on the complete study: The study quantitatively tracked T-cell immune reconstitution after TCRalphabeta/CD19-depleted allogeneic hematopoietic cell transplantation in children using TCR repertoire profiling. The full study reports these points: Apparently early alphabetaT-cell count recovery about two months after transplant reportedly relied on only several hundred rapidly expanded clones derived from non-depleted graft cells. In some patients, high TCRbeta diversity at day 60 was attributed to recipient T cells and intrathymic progenitors that had survived conditioning. Over the following months the frequencies of hyperexpanded clones went down, and after one year T-cell counts and TCRbeta diversity were mostly credited to newly produced T cells.

The method behind the library was PCR. The instrument given in TCRdb is Illumina HiSeq 2500. Molecular barcoding was employed in the preparation of TCR libraries, with unique molecular identifiers being used to normalize TCRbeta repertoire quantification. TCRdb trimmed the raw reads at Q25, called clones with MiXCR and kept productive beta chains. CDR3 protein duplicates are merged, each entry listing the most common genes and DNA. For this sample there are around 500,000 distinct CDR3 sequences; about 23% appear just once. Roughly 14% of the sample is in the top ten clones. Explained via the paper, the treatment or condition label denotes: allogeneic hematopoietic cell transplantation with graft depleted of TCRalphabeta T cells and CD19 B cells. Transplant recipients were children who received TCRalphabeta/CD19-depleted allogeneic hematopoietic cell grafts. At the junction V is shortened by 3 bases and J by 6 bases; bases outside the gene matches: 9. From a lookup of the germline V gene, CDR1 and CDR2 are MRHNA and SNTAGT. The CDR3 has 16 amino acids, counting the end cysteine and phenylalanine. The entry retains the CDR3 DNA only, 48 bases that are in frame from base 1.

The sequencing used PBMCs, mostly from graft donor cells, collected 360 days after TCRalphabeta/CD19-depleted stem cell transplant. In this chain, TRBV6-4 is recombined with TRBJ2-3, with TRBD2 matching 10 junction bases. The source of this sequence is a boy younger than two who had a stem cell transplant for acute myeloid leukemia, so the T cells may come from the graft donor. The CDR3 reads as follows: CASSESPSGGHDTQYF. The base sequence is TGTGCCAGCAGTGAAAGCCCTAGCGGGGGTCATGATACGCAGTATTTT.